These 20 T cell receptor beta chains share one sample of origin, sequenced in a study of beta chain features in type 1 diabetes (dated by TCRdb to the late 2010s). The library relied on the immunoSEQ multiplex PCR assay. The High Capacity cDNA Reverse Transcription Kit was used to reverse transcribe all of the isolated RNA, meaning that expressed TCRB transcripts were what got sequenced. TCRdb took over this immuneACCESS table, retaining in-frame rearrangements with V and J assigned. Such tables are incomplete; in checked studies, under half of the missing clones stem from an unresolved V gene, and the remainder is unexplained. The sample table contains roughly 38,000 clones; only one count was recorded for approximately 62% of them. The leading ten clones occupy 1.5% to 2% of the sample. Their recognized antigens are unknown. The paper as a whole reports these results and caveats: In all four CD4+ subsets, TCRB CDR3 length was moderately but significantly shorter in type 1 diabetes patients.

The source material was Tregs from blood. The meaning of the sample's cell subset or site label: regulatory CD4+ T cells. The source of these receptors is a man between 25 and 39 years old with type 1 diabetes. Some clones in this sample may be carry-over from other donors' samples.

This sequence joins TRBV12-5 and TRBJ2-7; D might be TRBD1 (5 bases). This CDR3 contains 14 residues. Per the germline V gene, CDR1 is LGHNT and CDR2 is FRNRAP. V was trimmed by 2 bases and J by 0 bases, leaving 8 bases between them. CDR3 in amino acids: CASGLTGNSYEQYF. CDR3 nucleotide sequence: TGTGCTAGTGGTTTGACAGGCAACTCCTACGAGCAGTACTTC.

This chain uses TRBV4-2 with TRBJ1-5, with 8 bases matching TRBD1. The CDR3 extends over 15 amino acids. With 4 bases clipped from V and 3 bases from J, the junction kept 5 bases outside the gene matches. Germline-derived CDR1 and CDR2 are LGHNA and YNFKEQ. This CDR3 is CASSPGQGLNQPQHF. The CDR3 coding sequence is TGTGCCAGCAGCCCAGGACAGGGACTCAATCAGCCCCAGCATTTT.

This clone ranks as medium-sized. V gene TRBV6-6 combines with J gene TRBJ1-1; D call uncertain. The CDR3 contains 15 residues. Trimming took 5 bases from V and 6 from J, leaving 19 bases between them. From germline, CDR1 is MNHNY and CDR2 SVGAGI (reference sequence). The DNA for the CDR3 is TGTGCCAGCAGTGACCGCTTACATGTGAGGGCTGAAGCTTTCTTT. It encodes CASSDRLHVRAEAFF.

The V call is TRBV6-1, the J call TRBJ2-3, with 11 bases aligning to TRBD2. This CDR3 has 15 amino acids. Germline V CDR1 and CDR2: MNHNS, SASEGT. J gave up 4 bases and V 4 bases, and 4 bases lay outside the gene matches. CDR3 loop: CASSGSGGAADTQYF. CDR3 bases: TGTGCCAGCAGTGGTAGCGGGGGGGCCGCAGATACGCAGTATTTT.

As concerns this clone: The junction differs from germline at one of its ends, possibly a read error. DNA of the CDR3: TGTGCCAGCAGCCTAACAGGGGGCAGACCGGGGGAGCAGTACTTC. Protein sequence: CASSLTGGRPGEQYF. The chain carries TRBV7-3 and TRBJ2-7; TRBD1 matches 9 bases. CDR1 and CDR2 from the germline V gene are SGHTA and FQGTGA. The CDR3 sequence is 15 residues long.

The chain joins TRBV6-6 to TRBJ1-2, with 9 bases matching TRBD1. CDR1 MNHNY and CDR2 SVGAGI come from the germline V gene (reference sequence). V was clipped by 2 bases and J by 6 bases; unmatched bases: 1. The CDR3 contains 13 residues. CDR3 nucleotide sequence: TGTGCCAGCAGTTACCGGACAGGGGATGGCTACACCTTC. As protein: CASSYRTGDGYTF.

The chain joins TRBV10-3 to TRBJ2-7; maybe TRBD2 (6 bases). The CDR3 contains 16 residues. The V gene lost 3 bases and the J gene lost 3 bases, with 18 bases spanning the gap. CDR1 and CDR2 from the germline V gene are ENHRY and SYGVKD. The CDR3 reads CAISDAGHTISYEQYF. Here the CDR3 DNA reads TGTGCCATCAGTGATGCGGGGCATACAATCAGCTACGAGCAGTACTTC.

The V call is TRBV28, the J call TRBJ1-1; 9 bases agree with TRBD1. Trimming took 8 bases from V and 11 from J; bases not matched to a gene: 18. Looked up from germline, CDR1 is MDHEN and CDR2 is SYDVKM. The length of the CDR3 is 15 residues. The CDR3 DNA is TGTGCCAGCGGACCCCCCGGGACAGGGACGCGTCTGGCTTTCTTT. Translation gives CASGPPGTGTRLAFF.

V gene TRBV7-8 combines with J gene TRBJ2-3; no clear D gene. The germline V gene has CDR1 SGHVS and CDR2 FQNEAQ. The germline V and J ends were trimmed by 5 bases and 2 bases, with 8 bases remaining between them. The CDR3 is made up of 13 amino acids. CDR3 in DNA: TGTGCCAGCAGCCCAGTCGTCACAGATACGCAGTATTTT. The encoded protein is CASSPVVTDTQYF.

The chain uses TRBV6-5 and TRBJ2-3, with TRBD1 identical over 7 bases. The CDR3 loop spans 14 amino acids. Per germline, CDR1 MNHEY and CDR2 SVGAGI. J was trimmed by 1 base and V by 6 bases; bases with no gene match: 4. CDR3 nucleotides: TGTGCCAGCAGGCAGGGGGTGGGCACAGATACGCAGTATTTT. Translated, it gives CASRQGVGTDTQYF.

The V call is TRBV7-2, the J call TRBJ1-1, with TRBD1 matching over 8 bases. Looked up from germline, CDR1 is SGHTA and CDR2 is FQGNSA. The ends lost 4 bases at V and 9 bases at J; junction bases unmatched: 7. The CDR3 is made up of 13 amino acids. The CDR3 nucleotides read TGTGCCAGCAGCTCCCTCGGGACAGGAAAAGCTTTCTTT. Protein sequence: CASSSLGTGKAFF.

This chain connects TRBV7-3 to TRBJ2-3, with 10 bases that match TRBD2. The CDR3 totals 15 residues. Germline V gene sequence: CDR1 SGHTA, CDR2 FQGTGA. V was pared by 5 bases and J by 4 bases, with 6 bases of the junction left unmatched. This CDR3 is CASSRAGGLADTQYF. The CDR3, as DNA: TGTGCCAGCAGCCGAGCGGGGGGGCTCGCAGATACGCAGTATTTT.

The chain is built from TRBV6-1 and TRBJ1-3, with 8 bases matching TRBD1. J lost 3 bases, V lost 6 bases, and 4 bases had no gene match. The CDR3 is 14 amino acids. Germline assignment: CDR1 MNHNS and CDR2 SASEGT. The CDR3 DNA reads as TGTGCCAGCAGGGGACAGGTATTTGGAAACACCATATATTTT. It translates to CASRGQVFGNTIYF.

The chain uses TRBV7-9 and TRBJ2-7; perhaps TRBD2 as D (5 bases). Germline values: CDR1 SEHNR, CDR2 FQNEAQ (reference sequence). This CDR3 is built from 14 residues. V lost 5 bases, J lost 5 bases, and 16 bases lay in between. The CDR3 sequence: CASSPQEVMHEQYF. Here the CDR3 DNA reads TGTGCCAGCAGCCCCCAGGAGGTTATGCACGAGCAGTACTTC.

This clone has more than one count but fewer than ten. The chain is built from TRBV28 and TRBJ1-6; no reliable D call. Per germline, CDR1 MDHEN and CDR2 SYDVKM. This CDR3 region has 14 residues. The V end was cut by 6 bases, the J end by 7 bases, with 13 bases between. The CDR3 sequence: CASSDAGYNSPLHF. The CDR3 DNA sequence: TGTGCCAGCAGCGACGCGGGCTACAATTCACCCCTCCACTTT.

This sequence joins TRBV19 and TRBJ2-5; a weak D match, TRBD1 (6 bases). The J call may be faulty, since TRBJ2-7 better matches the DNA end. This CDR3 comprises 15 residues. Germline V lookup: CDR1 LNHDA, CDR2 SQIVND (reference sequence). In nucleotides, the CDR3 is TGTGCCAGTAGTATCGGACAGCATATAGGATACGAGCAGTACTTC. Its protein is CASSIGQHIGYEQYF.

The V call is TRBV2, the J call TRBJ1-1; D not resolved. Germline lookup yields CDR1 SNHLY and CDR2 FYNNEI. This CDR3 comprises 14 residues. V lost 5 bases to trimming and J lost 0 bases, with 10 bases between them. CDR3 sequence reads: CASSLRRLNTEAFF. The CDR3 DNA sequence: TGTGCCAGCAGTTTGCGCAGGCTGAACACTGAAGCTTTCTTT.

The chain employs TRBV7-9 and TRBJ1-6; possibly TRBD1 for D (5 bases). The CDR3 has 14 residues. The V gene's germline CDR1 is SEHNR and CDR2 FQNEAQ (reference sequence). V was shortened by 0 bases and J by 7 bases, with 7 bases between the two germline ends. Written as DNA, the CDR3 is TGTGCCAGCAGCTTAGCGGGGGGGAATTCACCCCTCCACTTT. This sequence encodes CASSLAGGNSPLHF.

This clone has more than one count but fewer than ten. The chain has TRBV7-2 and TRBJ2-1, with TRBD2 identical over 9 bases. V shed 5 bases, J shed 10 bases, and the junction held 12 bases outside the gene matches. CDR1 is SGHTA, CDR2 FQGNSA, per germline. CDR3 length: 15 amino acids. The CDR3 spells CASSEGPLAGLEQFF. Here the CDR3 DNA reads TGTGCCAGCAGCGAGGGCCCTCTAGCGGGGTTGGAGCAGTTCTTC. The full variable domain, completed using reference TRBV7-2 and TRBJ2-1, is GAGVSQSPSNKVTEKGKDVELRCDPISGHTALYWYRQSLGQGLEFLIYFQGNSAPDKSGLPSDRFSAERTGGSVSTLTIQRTQQEDSAVYLCASSEGPLAGLEQFFGPGTRLTVL.

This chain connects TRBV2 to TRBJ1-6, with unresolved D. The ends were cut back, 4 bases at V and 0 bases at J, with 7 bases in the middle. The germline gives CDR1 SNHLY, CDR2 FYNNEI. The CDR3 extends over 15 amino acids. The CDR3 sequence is CASSVGSSYNSPLHF. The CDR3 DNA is TGTGCCAGCAGTGTAGGGAGCTCCTATAATTCACCCCTCCACTTT.